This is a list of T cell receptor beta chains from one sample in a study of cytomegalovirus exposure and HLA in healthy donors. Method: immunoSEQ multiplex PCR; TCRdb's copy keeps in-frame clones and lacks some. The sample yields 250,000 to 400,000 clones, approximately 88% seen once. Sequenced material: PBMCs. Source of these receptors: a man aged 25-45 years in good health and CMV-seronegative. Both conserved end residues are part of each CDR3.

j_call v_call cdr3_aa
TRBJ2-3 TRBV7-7 CASSLQAGGTDTQYF
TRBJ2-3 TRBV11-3 CASSSPYSTDTQYF
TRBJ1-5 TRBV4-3 CASSPGTGTHQPQHF
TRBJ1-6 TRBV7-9 CASSPMTGVNSPLHF
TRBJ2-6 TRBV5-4 CASSLGPSPGISGANVLTF
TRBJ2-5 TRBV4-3 CASSPELAGTQETQYF
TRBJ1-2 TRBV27 CASSRDRVHGYTF
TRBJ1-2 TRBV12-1 CASSCHQGYGYTF
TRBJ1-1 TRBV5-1 CASSLRDRGRNTEAFF
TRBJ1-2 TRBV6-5 CASSRDRGPYGYTF
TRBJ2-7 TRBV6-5 CATGQSGHEQYF
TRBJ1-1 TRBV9 CASSPLPEAFF
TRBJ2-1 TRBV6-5 CATNPGGMVEQFF
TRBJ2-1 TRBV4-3 CASSQDGWGLAAYNEQFF
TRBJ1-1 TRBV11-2 CASSVDSLLNTEAFF
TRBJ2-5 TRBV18 CASSPTRTGPQETQYF
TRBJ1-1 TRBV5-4 CASSLRTGGADTEAFF
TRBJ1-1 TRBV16 CASSQFGPVDTEAFF
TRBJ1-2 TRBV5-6 CASSLGQTGANVNYGYTF
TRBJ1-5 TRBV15 CATSTSGRYQPQHF
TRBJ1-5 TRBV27 CASSLEGGGGGNQPQHF
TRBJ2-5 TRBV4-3 CASSHDSAGGTDLKETQYF
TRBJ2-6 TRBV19 CASNRGSGANVLTF
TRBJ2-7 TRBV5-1 CASSLGTVRDEQYF
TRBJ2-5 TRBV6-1 CASSVRIGGGRETQYF
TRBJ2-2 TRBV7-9 CASSLLASGGTGELFF
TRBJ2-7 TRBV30 CAWRKGYEQYF
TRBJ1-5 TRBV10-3 CAISESGTGASPQHF
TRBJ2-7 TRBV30 CAWSARTSNTYEQYF
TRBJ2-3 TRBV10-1 CASSERLSAQYF
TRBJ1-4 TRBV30 CACPGQPNEKLFF
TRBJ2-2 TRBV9 CASSVQGAGNTGELFF
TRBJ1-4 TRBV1 CTSSLLETDGANEKLFF
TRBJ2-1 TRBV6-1 CASSSDTPTGEQFF
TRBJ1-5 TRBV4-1 CASSQPGHRDQPQHF
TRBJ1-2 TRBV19 CAWRTGANYGYTF
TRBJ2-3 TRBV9 CASSPSGTSTDTQYF
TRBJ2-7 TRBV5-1 CASSLITGTGGLDEQYF
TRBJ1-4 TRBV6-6 CATTQGMFNEKLFF
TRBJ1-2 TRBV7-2 CASSPGGQDHYGYTF